This T cell receptor (beta chain) was observed in a study of vaccination and CD4 T cells after COVID-19. Remarks on this clonotype: The antigen remains unidentified.

Sequencing of cultured CD4+ T cell DNA used the Oncomine TCR Beta short-read assay. MiXCR, applied by TCRdb to the PCR reads, yields one record per CDR3 protein. Seen here are roughly 14,000 distinct CDR3 sequences, roughly two fifths observed once, and the top ten hold 20%. Treatment noted: roughly 10-day PBMC culture with coronavirus spike peptide pools or control peptides (ViraFEST assay). ViraFEST used peptide pools to expand antigen-specific T cells, then sequenced TCRs. The receptor comes from a human donor with COVID-19. The material sequenced was cultured CD4+ T cells from blood.

The CDR3 is CASGARVVNTEAFF. The DNA of the CDR3 is TGTGCCAGCGGGGCCCGGGTAGTTAACACTGAAGCTTTCTTT. The V and J genes are TRBV6-1 and TRBJ1-1; the D gene is possibly TRBD1 (5 bases). V lost 8 bases and J 2 bases, leaving 15 bases between the germline ends. Germline V gene lookup returns CDR1 MNHNS and CDR2 SASEGT. This CDR3 has 14 residues.